The clone carrying this TCR beta chain was counted ten times or more. This entry comes from a study of human T cells and chemical hapten exposure. As for the study in general: It was small differences in pooled library volume that mainly caused per-sample TCR yields to vary.

Time point meaning: pre-sensitization, week 0. The treatment here: therapeutic diphenylcyclopropenone sensitization with weekly scalp DPC. Non-pregnant alopecia patients aged 18 to 70, suitable for DPC therapy. From whole blood left unfractionated, total RNA was extracted. TCRdb re-called the RACE reads through MiXCR, storing one row per CDR3 protein. The table records under 95,000 distinct CDR3 sequences, about 8% of them present only once. This receptor was obtained from a man aged 35 to 55 with alopecia areata. Some clones in this sample may be carry-over from other donors' samples. The sample was whole blood, taken in connection with sensitization to the hapten diphenylcyclopropenone (DPC).

CDR3 in DNA: TGTGCCAGCAGCCCTCCGACAGGGGCCGAGACCCAGTACTTC. Protein sequence: CASSPPTGAETQYF. This sequence joins TRBV11-2 and TRBJ2-5, with 8 bases fitting TRBD1. The CDR3 sequence is 14 residues long. V lost 5 bases to trimming and J lost 5 bases; unmatched junction nucleotides: 7. CDR1 and CDR2 (germline): SGHAT, FQNNGV.